This T cell receptor beta chain stems from a study of T cell responses to AZD1222 COVID-19 vaccine. Study in general: Pooling of second doses given at about 4 or about 12 weeks was done.

CDR1 is SGHRS, CDR2 YFSETQ, per germline. The J segment lost 3 bases and the V segment lost 2 bases, leaving 5 bases of the junction unmatched. This CDR3 is 16 amino acids long. The assay was immunoSEQ multiplex PCR, and TCRdb's table has in-frame clones only and misses some. The repertoire holds just over 80,000 clones, with 90% as singletons. The clonotype comes from an adult in good health. The chain carries TRBV5-1 and TRBJ1-2; TRBD1 matches 12 bases. Material: peripheral blood, obtained on day 0 of AZD1222 vaccination. CDR3 coding DNA: TGCGCCAGCAGCTTAACCGGGACAGGGGGCGACTATGGCTACACCTTC. It encodes CASSLTGTGGDYGYTF. Using reference TRBV5-1 and TRBJ1-2 for the parts outside the CDR3, the full variable domain is KAGVTQTPRYLIKTRGQQVTLSCSPISGHRSVSWYQQTPGQGLQFLFEYFSETQRNKGNFPGRFSGRQFSNSRSEMNVSTLELGDSALYLCASSLTGTGGDYGYTFGSGTRLTVV.